The sequence of this T cell receptor (beta chain) was determined in a study of post-analysis software for immune sequencing data. Study-level points and caveats: Significantly lower normalized Chao1 diversity was seen in multiple sclerosis patients than in controls. The five TRBV segments detected at higher frequency in patients than in controls included TRBV5-6, TRBV5-1 and TRBV20-1.

The sample holds a few counts of this clonotype. Its antigen is still unknown. The library was made from cDNA and included unique molecular identifiers. TCRdb redid the calling of the PCR reads with MiXCR, one entry per CDR3 protein. The sample records a few hundred thousand distinct CDR3 sequences, around 33% being singletons. The CDR3 runs to 13 residues. Germline V gene data show CDR1 as SGHRS and CDR2 as YFSETQ. V was trimmed by 4 bases and J by 5 bases, leaving 12 bases between them. This chain joins TRBV5-1 and TRBJ1-2; D perhaps matches TRBD1 (6 bases). Material for sequencing was blood. The TCR originated in a girl under 18 with multiple sclerosis. The CDR3 reads CASSPDSDYGYTF. CDR3 coding DNA: TGCGCCAGCAGCCCGGACAGCGATTATGGCTACACCTTC.